This TCR beta chain was captured in a study of neurological immune-mediated disorders (dated by TCRdb to the late 2010s). About the investigation overall: The study compared peripheral blood TCR-beta repertoires of HTLV-I-associated myelopathy (HAM/TSP) patients, multiple sclerosis patients and healthy controls using UMI-based sequencing. Of the 68 subjects in the cohort, around 15 were HAM/TSP patients, around 35 were multiple sclerosis patients, and 20 were healthy controls. The approximately 100 TCR-beta libraries included longitudinal samples, technical triplicates and paired sorted CD4+ and CD8+ T-cell subsets alongside PBMC samples. The full study reports these points: Across subjects, expanded clones never shared an identical CDR3 amino acid sequence, which suggests that the TCR-beta repertoires in every group were private. The highest TCR clonal expansion was observed in HAM/TSP patients, whereas the lowest was observed in MS patients, even when compared with healthy controls.

Healthy controls were blood bank volunteers in Maryland, USA. For unsorted PBMC libraries, 2 million PBMCs were used after storage in RNAlater at -80 degrees C until RNA extraction. Peripheral blood was subjected to Ficoll-Hypaque density gradient centrifugation to isolate PBMCs, which were then cryopreserved in liquid nitrogen. Its CDR3 holds 14 amino acids, cysteine through phenylalanine. The sequence is cut down to CDR3 DNA, 42 bases in frame from base 1. V is cut by 0 bases and J by 8 bases, and the space between the germline ends is 12 bases. CDR1 and CDR2 are read off the germline V gene as SGHRS and YFSETQ. Note on this clonotype: No cognate antigen has been identified for it. Qualities for individual bases were not recorded, and no much larger clone is one base off.

cDNA was synthesized by template-switch 5'RACE using a primer with a 10-nucleotide random unique molecular identifier that tagged each TCR transcript. Each sequencing run produced over 200 million TCR-beta sequences covering 15-18 subjects. The RNeasy kit was used to extract total RNA. The KAPA Real-time Library Amplification kit was used to amplify TCR-beta VDJ regions with primers for the TCR constant region and the 5'RACE anchor. A first PCR added sample indexes and Illumina adaptors, after which a second PCR increased the library yield. After Ampure bead purification, the TCR product of roughly 650 bp was size-selected on a 2% E-gel SizeSelection system. Before pooling, libraries had their quality checked on a Bioanalyzer, their concentration measured with Qubit, and their quantity determined with the Kapa Library Quantification kit. Libraries were sequenced paired-end 2 x 150 bp on an Illumina HiSeq 2500. To increase sequence diversity, about 23-30% phiX was spiked into each library pool. The published analysis was carried out like this. The UMI-based MiGEC pipeline processed quality-filtered reads and removed over 85% of raw TCR sequences during error correction. IMGT germline references were used for alignment of VDJ genes, and clonotypes were defined by a unique CDR3 amino acid sequence together with V-J genes. Clonal expansion, Shannon diversity and CDR3 relatedness were evaluated with VDJtools (CalcPairwiseDistances, ClusterSamples), while phylogenetic trees were built in CLCbio workbench. Expanded clones were defined as having at least 8 unique UMIs, based on coefficient-of-variation modelling across technical triplicates. The raw public reads went through TCRdb reprocessing: fastp at Q25, MiXCR clone calling, in-frame beta chains kept. A single entry per CDR3 protein holds the most common genes and DNA from its merged rows. The authors' filters were not applied to this entry. Across this sample there are around 50,000 distinct CDR3 sequences, with about 25% seen only once. The ten biggest clones cover roughly 25% of the sample.

Recombination connected TRBV5-1 to TRBJ2-1, with the D gene not clear enough to name. The sample was PBMCs. The sequence was collected from a woman between 65 and 79 years old in good health. The nucleotides are TGCGCCAGCAGCTTGGGGGCTCCCGAGGATGAGCAGTTCTTC. It specifies CASSLGAPEDEQFF.